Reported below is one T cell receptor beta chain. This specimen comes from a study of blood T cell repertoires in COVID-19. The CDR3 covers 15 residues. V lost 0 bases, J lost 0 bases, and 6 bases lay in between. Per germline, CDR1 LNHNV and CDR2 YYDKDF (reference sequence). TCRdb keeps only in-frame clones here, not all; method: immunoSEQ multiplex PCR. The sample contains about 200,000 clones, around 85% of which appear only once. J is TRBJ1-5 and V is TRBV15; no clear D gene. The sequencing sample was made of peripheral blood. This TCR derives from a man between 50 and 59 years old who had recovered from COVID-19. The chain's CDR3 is CATSREADSNQPQHF. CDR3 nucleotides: TGTGCCACCAGCAGAGAGGCAGATAGCAATCAGCCCCAGCATTTT.